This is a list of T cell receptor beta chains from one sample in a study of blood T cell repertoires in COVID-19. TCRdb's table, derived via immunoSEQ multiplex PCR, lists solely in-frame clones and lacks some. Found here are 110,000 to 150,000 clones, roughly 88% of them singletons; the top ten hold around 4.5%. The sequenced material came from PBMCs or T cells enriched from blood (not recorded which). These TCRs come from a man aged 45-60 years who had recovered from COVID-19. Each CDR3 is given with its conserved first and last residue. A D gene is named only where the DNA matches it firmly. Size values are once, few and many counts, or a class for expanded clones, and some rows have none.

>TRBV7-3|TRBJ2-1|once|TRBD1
TGTGCCAGCAGCCGACAGGGGATGGGCTACAATGAGCAGTTCTTC
CASSRQGMGYNEQFF
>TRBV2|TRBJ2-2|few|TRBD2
TGTGCCAGCAAAGGGACTAGCGGGAGGGGAGCCGGGGAGCTGTTTTTT
CASKGTSGRGAGELFF
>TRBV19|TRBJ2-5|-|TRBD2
TGTGCCAGTAGTTCGGTCGGGGGGGGCGAAGAGACCCAGTACTTC
CASSSVGGGEETQYF
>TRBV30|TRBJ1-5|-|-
TGTGCCTGGAGTGTTTTGTTAAGCAATCAGCCCCAGCATTTT
CAWSVLLSNQPQHF
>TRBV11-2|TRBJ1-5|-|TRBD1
TGTGCCAGCAGCTTCTCAGGGGGTAATCAGCCCCAGCATTTT
CASSFSGGNQPQHF
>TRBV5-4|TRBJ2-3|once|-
TGTGCCAGCAGCTTGGGGGCAGGTAGTCCAGATACGCAGTATTTT
CASSLGAGSPDTQYF
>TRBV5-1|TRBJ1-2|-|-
TGCGCCAGCAGCTTATCACAGGGTAACTATGGCTACACCTTC
CASSLSQGNYGYTF
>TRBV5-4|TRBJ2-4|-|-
TGTGCCAGTCGCCGGGATCGGGCCAAAAACATTCAGTACTTC
CASRRDRAKNIQYF
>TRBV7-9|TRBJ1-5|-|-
TGTGCCAGCAGCTTCGACTATCAGCCCCAGCATTTT
CASSFDYQPQHF
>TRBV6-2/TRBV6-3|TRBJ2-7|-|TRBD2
TGTGCCAGCAGTCGCTGGACTAGCGGGAGTTCGAGGCCCTACGAGCAGTACTTC
CASSRWTSGSSRPYEQYF
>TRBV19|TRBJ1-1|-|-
TGTGCCAGTATTCCCGCAGGACTAGGGGGCACTGAAGCTTTCTTT
CASIPAGLGGTEAFF
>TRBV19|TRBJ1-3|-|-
TGTGCCAGTACCCTAAGGACACTTGGAAACACCATATATTTT
CASTLRTLGNTIYF
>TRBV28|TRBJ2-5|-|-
TGTGCCAGCAGTTTACTGGAGACCCAGTACTTC
CASSLLETQYF
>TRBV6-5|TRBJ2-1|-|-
TGTGCCAGCACACGGGGATTAAGCTCCTACAATGAGCAGTTCTTC
CASTRGLSSYNEQFF
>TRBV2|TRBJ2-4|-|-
TGTGCCAGCACTGGAGGGAACGTAGCCAAAAACATTCAGTACTTC
CASTGGNVAKNIQYF
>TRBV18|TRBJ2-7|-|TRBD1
TGTGCCAGCTCACGATCCGGGACAGGGAACGAGCAGTACTTC
CASSRSGTGNEQYF
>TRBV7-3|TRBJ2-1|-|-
TGTGCCAGCAGCTTAACCGGGATAGGCTACAATGAGCAGTTCTTC
CASSLTGIGYNEQFF
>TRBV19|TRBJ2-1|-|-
TGTGCCAGTAGGCTAGCCCCCTACAATGAGCAGTTCTTC
CASRLAPYNEQFF
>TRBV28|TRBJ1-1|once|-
TGTGCCAGCAGTTTATCCGGATTTGACAGATTGAACACTGAAGCTTTCTTT
CASSLSGFDRLNTEAFF
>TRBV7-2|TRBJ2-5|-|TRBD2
TGTGCCAGCAGTACAGCGGGGGGTGGAGAGACCCAGTACTTC
CASSTAGGGETQYF
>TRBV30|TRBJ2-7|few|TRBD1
TGTGCCTGGAGACGGGACAGGGTCTCCTACGAGCAGTACTTC
CAWRRDRVSYEQYF
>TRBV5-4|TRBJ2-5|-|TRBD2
TGTGCCAGCAGCCTCAGGACTAGCGGGAGTGGGGAGACCCAGTACTTC
CASSLRTSGSGETQYF
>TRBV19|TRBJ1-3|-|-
TGTGCCAGTAGTACCGGGGGAGGAAACACCATATATTTT
CASSTGGGNTIYF
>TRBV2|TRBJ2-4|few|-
TGTGCCAGCAGTGAAGAGTGGCTAGCCAAAAACATTCAGTACTTC
CASSEEWLAKNIQYF
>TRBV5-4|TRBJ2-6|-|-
TGTGCCAGCAGCCGAGGCTCTGGGGCCAACGTCCTGACTTTC
CASSRGSGANVLTF
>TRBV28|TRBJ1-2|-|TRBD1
TGTGCCAGCAGCCGAAGGACAGGGGTGTCGTATGGCTACACCTTC
CASSRRTGVSYGYTF
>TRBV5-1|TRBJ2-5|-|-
TGCGCCAGCAGTATCGGGCAAGAGACCCAGTACTTC
CASSIGQETQYF
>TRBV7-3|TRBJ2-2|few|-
TGTGCCAGCAGCCCTCGTAGCGCCGGGGAGCTGTTTTTT
CASSPRSAGELFF
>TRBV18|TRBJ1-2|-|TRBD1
TGTGCCAGCTCACCTGGGACAGGGGGGGACTATGGCTACACCTTC
CASSPGTGGDYGYTF
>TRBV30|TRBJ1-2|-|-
TGTGCCTGGGGGGATACAGGGCACCTCTATGGCTACACCTTC
CAWGDTGHLYGYTF
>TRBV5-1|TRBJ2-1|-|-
TGCGCCAGCAGCCCCTCTGGCGGTTACAATGAGCAGTTCTTC
CASSPSGGYNEQFF
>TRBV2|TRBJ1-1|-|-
TGTGCCAGCGGGACAAGGGGTGACACTGAAGCTTTCTTT
CASGTRGDTEAFF
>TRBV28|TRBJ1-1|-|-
TGTGCCAGCAGGTCCCGCCGGGACACCGTGAACACTGAAGCTTTCTTT
CASRSRRDTVNTEAFF
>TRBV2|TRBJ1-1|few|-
TGTGCCAGCAGCGACAGTTTTACTATGAACACTGAAGCTTTCTTT
CASSDSFTMNTEAFF
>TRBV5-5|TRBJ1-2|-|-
TGTGCCAGCAGCTTGCTACAGAACTATGGCTACACCTTC
CASSLLQNYGYTF
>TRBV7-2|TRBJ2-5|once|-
TGTGCCAGCAGCACCCAGACAGATGGGACCCAGTACTTC
CASSTQTDGTQYF
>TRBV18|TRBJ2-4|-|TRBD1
TGTGCCAGCTCACCACGACAGGGTGTAAGGTCCGCGGCCAAAAACATTCAGTACTTC
CASSPRQGVRSAAKNIQYF
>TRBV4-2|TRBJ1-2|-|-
TGTGCCAGCAGCCAAGTAGAAAATAACTATGGCTACACCTTC
CASSQVENNYGYTF
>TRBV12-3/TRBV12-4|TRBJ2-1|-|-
TGTGCCAGCAGTTACATATATGAGCAGTTCTTC
CASSYIYEQFF
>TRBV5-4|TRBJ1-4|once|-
TGTGCCAGCAGCTTGGCCCCTAATGAGGGACTGTTTTTT
CASSLAPNEGLFF
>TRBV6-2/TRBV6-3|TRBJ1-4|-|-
TGTGCCAGCAGCACGGACTTGGCAGGAGCTAATGAAAAACTGTTTTTT
CASSTDLAGANEKLFF
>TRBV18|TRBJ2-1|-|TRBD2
TGTGCCAGCTCACTGGGACTAGCGGGAGGCAATGAGCAGTTCTTC
CASSLGLAGGNEQFF
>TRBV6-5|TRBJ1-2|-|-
TGTGCCAGCAGTTGGTCGAGGGGGATAGGTGGCTACACCTTC
CASSWSRGIGGYTF
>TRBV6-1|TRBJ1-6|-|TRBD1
TGTGCCAGCAATGACACAGGGGGCGAGGAGAATTCACCCCTCCACTTT
CASNDTGGEENSPLHF
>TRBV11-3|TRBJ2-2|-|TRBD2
TGTGCCAGCAGCTCACTAGCGGGAGCGGGCGGGGAGCTGTTTTTT
CASSSLAGAGGELFF
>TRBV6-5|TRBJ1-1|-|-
TGTGCCAGCAGTTACCTGCGGGCAGCCTCGAACACTGAAGCTTTCTTT
CASSYLRAASNTEAFF
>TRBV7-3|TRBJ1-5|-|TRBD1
TGTGCCAGCAGAGCAGACGGACAGGGCTGGAGCAATCAGCCCCAGCATTTT
CASRADGQGWSNQPQHF
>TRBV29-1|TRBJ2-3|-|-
TGCAGCGTTGTCGGGGGAAAGAGCGCAGATACGCAGTATTTT
CSVVGGKSADTQYF
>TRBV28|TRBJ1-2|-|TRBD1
TGTGCCAGCAGTTCCCTACAGGGGAACTATGGCTACACCTTC
CASSSLQGNYGYTF
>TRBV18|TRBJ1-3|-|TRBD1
TGTGCCAGCTCACCAGTAGACAGGGTAAAGGGTGGAAACACCATATATTTT
CASSPVDRVKGGNTIYF
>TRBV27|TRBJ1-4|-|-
TGTGCCAGCAGTTTGTTCCCTACAGGGACTAATGAAAAACTGTTTTTT
CASSLFPTGTNEKLFF
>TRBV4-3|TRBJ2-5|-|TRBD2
TGCGCCAGCAGCCAAGAAAGTGGTCTAGCGGGTGGGGCCCAGTACTTC
CASSQESGLAGGAQYF
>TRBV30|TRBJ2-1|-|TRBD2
TGTGCCTGGAATTTCCTAGCGGGGGGCGACAATGAGCAGTTCTTC
CAWNFLAGGDNEQFF
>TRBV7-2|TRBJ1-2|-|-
TGTGCCAGCAGCTACATAATGTTACAGGGACATGGCTACACCTTC
CASSYIMLQGHGYTF